This T cell receptor (beta chain) was captured by sequencing in a study of T-cell memory formation after mild COVID-19. Study overall: Largely, the TCR clusters proved donor specific.

From the 5' RACE reads, TCRdb called clonotypes with MiXCR, one entry per CDR3 protein. This sample has roughly 220,000 distinct CDR3 sequences; 9.5% occur once, and the top ten carry about 3.8%. V was trimmed by 4 bases and J by 4 bases, leaving 14 bases between them. The V gene's germline CDR1 is SGHTA and CDR2 FQGNSA. The CDR3 covers 14 residues. Study-level results: Contracting clones, day 15 to 85, had balanced CD4/CD8, and later expanders favored CD4+.

This clonotype has only a few counts. Antigen unknown. The material sequenced was PBMCs or a T cell subset sorted from them (not recorded which). This sequence originates from a young man who had mild COVID-19 (a few samples of this study predate the infection). Cell type and time point are not known. This chain links TRBV7-2 with TRBJ2-7; perhaps TRBD1 as D (5 bases). The CDR3 region has the DNA TGTGCCAGCAGCTCGGACCCGCGACAGTACGAGCAGTACTTC. The encoded protein is CASSSDPRQYEQYF.